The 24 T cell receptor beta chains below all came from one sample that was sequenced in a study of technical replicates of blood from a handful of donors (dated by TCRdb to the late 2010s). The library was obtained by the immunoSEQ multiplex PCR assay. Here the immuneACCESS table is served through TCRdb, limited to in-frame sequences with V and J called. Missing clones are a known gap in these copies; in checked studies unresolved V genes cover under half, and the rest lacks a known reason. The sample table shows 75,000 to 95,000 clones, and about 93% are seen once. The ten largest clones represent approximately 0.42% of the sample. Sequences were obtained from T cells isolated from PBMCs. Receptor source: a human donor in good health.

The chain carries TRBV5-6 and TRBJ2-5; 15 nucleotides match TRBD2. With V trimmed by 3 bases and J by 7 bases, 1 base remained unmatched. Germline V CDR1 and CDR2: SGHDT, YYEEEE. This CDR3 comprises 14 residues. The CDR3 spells CASSSGLAGGTQYF. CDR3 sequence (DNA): TGTGCCAGCAGCTCGGGACTAGCGGGAGGGACCCAGTACTTC.

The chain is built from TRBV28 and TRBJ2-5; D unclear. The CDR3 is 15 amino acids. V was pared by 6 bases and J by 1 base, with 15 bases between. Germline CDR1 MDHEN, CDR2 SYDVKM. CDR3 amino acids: CASSSPLLTQETQYF. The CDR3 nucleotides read TGTGCCAGCAGCTCACCTCTACTAACCCAAGAGACCCAGTACTTC.

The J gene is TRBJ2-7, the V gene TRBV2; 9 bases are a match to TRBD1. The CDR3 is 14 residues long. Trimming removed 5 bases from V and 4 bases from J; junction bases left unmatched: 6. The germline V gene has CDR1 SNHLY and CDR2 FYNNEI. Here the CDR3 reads CASSYRDRVYEQYF. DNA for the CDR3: TGTGCCAGCAGTTACCGGGACAGGGTGTACGAGCAGTACTTC. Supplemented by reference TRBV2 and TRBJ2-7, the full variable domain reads EPEVTQTPSHQVTQMGQEVILRCVPISNHLYFYWYRQILGQKVEFLVSFYNNEISEKSEIFDDQFSVERPDGSNFTLKIRSTKLEDSAMYFCASSYRDRVYEQYFGPGTRLTVT.

The CDR3 DNA sequence: TGTGCCAGCAGTCTTACTAGCGGGTACACCGGGGAGCTGTTTTTT. Protein: CASSLTSGYTGELFF. The rearrangement uses TRBV2 and TRBJ2-2; 9 bases are shared with TRBD2. Germline CDR1 is SNHLY and CDR2 is FYNNEI. V shed 5 bases and J 3 bases; nucleotides not matched to a gene: 4. This CDR3 spans 15 amino acids.

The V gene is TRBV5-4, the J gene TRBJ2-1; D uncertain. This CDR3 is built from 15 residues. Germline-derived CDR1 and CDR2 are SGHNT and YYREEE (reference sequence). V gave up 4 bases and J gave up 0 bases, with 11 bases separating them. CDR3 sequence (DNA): TGTGCCAGCAGCCCTCTCCGAGGCTCCTACAATGAGCAGTTCTTC. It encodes CASSPLRGSYNEQFF. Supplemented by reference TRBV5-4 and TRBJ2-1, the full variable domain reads ETGVTQSPTHLIKTRGQQVTLRCSSQSGHNTVSWYQQALGQGPQFIFQYYREEENGRGNFPPRFSGLQFPNYSSELNVNALELDDSALYLCASSPLRGSYNEQFFGPGTRLTVL.

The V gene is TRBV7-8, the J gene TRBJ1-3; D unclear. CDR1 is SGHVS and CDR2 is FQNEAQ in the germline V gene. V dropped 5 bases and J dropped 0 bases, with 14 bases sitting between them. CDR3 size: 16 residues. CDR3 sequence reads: CASSASTYGSGNTIYF. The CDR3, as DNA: TGTGCCAGCAGCGCGTCGACATATGGCTCTGGAAACACCATATATTTT.

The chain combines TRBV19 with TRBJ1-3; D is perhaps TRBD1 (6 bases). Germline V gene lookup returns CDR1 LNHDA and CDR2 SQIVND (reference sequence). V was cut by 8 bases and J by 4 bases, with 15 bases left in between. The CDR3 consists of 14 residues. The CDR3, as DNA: TGTGCCAGTCGCGAGGGACAAACCGGAAACACCATATATTTT. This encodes CASREGQTGNTIYF.

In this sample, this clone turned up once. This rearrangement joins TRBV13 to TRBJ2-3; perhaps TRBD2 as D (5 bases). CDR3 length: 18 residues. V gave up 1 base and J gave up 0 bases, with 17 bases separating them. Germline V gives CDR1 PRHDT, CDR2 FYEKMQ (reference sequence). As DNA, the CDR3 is TGTGCCAGCAGCTTAGCTTGGACTCTAATTTCTAGCACAGATACGCAGTATTTT. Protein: CASSLAWTLISSTDTQYF.

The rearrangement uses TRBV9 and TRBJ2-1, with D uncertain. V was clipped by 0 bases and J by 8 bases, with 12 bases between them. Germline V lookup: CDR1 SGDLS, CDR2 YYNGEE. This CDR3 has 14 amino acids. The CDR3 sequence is CASSVGLELHEQFF. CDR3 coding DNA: TGTGCCAGCAGCGTAGGTCTAGAGCTCCATGAGCAGTTCTTC. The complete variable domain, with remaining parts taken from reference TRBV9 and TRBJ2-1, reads DSGVTQTPKHLITATGQRVTLRCSPRSGDLSVYWYQQSLDQGLQFLIQYYNGEERAKGNILERFSAQQFPDLHSELNLSSLELGDSALYFCASSVGLELHEQFFGPGTRLTVL.

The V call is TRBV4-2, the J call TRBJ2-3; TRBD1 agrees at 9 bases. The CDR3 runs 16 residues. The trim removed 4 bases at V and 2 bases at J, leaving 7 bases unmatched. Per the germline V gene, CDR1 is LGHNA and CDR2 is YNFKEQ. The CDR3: CASSPGQGYFTDTQYF. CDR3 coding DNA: TGTGCCAGCAGCCCGGGACAGGGATATTTCACAGATACGCAGTATTTT.

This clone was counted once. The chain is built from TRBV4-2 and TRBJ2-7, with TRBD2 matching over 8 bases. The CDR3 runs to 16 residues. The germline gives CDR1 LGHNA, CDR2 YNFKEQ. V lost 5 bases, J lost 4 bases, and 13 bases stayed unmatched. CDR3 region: CASSYPSAGEGYEQYF. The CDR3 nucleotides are TGTGCCAGCAGCTACCCCTCAGCGGGAGAGGGGTACGAGCAGTACTTC.

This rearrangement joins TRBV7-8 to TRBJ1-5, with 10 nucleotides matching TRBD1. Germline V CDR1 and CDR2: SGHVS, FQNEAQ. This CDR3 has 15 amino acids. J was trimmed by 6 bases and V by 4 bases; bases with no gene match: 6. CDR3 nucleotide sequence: TGTGCCAGCAGCTACGGGACAGGGGTGGGTCAGCCCCAGCATTTT. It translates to CASSYGTGVGQPQHF. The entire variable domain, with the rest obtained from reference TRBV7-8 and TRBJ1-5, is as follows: GAGVSQSPRYKVAKRGQDVALRCDPISGHVSLFWYQQALGQGPEFLTYFQNEAQLDKSGLPSDRFFAERPEGSVSTLKIQRTQQEDSAVYLCASSYGTGVGQPQHFGDGTRLSIL.

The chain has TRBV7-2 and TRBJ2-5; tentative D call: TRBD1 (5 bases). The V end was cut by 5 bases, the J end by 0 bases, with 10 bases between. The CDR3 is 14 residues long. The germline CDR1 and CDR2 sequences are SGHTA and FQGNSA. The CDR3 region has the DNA TGTGCCAGCAGCCCGTACAGGTACCAAGAGACCCAGTACTTC. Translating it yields CASSPYRYQETQYF.

The chain's CDR3 is CASKPRGAAYEQYF. The CDR3, as DNA: TGTGCCAGCAAACCCCGGGGGGCGGCCTACGAGCAGTACTTC. This chain connects TRBV27 to TRBJ2-7, with D possibly matching TRBD2 (7 bases). V lost 7 bases to trimming and J lost 2 bases, with 15 bases between them. Germline lookup yields CDR1 MNHEY and CDR2 SMNVEV (reference sequence). This CDR3 region has 14 residues.

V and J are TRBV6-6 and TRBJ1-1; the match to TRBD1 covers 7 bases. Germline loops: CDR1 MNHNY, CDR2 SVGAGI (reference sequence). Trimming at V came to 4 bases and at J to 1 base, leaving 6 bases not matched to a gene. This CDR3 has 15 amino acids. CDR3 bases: TGTGCCAGCAGTTCCCAGGGGGGTGAGAACACTGAAGCTTTCTTT. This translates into CASSSQGGENTEAFF.

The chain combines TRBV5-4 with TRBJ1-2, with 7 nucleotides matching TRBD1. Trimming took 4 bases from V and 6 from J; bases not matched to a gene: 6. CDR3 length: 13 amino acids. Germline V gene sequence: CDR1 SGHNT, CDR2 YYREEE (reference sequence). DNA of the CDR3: TGTGCCAGCAGCCCGACAGGGAGAAATGGCTACACCTTC. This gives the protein CASSPTGRNGYTF.

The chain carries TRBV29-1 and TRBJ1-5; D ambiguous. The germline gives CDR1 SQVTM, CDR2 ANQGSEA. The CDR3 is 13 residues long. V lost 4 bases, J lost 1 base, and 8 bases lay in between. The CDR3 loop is CSVVSESNQPQHF. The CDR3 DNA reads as TGCAGCGTTGTAAGTGAGAGCAATCAGCCCCAGCATTTT.

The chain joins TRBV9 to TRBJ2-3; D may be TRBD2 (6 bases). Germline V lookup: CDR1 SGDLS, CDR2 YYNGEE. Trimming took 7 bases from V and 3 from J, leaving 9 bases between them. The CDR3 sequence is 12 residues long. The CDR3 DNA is TGTGCCAGCGGTCGGGGGACAGATACGCAGTATTTT. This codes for CASGRGTDTQYF. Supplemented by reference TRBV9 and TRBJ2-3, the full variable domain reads DSGVTQTPKHLITATGQRVTLRCSPRSGDLSVYWYQQSLDQGLQFLIQYYNGEERAKGNILERFSAQQFPDLHSELNLSSLELGDSALYFCASGRGTDTQYFGPGTRLTVL.

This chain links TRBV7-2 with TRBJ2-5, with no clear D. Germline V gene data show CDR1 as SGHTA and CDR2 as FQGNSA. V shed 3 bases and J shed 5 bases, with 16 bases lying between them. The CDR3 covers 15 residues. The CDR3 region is CASSFRSSGRETQYF. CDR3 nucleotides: TGTGCCAGCAGCTTTAGGAGTTCGGGTAGGGAGACCCAGTACTTC.

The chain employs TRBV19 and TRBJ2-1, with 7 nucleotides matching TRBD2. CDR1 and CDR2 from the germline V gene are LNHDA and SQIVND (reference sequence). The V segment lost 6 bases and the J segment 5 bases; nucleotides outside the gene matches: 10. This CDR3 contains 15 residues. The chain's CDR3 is CASRWSAGPNNEQFF. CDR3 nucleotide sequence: TGTGCCAGTAGGTGGTCAGCGGGACCCAACAATGAGCAGTTCTTC.

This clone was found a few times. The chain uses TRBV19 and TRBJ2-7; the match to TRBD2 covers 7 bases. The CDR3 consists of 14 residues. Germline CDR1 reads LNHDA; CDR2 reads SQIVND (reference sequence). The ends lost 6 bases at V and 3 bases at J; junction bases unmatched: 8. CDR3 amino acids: CASSDAREGYEQYF. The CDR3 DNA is TGTGCCAGTAGCGACGCTAGGGAGGGCTACGAGCAGTACTTC.

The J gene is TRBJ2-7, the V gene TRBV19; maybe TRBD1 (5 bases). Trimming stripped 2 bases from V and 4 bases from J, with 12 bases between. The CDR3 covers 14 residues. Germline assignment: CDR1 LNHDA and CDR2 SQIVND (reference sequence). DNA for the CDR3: TGTGCCAGTAGTATACAGGGCCGAGAATACGAGCAGTACTTC. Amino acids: CASSIQGREYEQYF.

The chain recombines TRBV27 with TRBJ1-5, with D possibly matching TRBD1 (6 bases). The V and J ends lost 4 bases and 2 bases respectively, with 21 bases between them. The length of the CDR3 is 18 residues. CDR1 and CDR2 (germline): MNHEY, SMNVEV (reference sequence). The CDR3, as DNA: TGTGCCAGCAGTTCCTTACCGCCTAACAGGGATCGCAATCAGCCCCAGCATTTT. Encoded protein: CASSSLPPNRDRNQPQHF.

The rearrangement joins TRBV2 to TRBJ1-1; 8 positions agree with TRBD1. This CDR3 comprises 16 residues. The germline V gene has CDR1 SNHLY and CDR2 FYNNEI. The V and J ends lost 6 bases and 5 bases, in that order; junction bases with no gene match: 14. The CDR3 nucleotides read TGTGCCAGCAGGGAGGAGCCAGGGGGCTCAGGGACTGAAGCTTTCTTT. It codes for CASREEPGGSGTEAFF.